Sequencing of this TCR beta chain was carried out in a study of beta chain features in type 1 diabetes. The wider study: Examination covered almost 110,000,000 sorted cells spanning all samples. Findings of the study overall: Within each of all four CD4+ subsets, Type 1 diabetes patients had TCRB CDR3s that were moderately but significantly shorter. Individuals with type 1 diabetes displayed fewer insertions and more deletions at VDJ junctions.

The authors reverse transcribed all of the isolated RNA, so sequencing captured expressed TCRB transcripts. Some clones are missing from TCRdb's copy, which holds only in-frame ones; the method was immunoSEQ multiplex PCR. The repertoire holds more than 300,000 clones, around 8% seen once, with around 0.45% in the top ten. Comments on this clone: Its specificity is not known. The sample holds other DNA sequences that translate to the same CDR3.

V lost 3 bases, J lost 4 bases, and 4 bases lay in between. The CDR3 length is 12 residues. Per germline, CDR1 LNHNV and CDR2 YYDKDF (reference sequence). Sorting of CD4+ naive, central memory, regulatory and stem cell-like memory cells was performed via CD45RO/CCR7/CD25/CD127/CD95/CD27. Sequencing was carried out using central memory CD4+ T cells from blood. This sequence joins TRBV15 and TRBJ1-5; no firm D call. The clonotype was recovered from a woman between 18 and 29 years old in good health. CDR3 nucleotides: TGTGCCACCAGCAGGCCGAATCAGCCCCAGCATTTT. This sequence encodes CATSRPNQPQHF. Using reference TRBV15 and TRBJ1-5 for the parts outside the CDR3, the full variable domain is DAMVIQNPRYQVTQFGKPVTLSCSQTLNHNVMYWYQQKSSQAPKLLFHYYDKDFNNEADTPDNFQSRRPNTSFCFLDIRSPGLGDTAMYLCATSRPNQPQHFGDGTRLSIL.